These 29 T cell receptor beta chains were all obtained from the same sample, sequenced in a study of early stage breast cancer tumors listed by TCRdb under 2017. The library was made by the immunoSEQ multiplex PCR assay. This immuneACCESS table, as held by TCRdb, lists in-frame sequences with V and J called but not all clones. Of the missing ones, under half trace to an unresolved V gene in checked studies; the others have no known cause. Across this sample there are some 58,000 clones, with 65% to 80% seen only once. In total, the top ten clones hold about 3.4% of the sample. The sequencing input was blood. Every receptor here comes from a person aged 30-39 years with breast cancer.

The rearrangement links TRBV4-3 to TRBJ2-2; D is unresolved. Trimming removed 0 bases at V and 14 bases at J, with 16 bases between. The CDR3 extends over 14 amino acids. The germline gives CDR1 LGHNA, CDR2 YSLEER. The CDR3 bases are TGCGCCAGCAGCCAAGATGTTCGACCCGAAGGTCTGTTTTTT. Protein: CASSQDVRPEGLFF.

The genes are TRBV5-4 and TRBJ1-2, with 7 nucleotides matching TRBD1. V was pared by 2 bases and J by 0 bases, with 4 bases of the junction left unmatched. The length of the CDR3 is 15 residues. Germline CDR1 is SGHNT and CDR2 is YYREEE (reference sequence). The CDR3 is CASSFNRGTNYGYTF. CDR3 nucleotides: TGTGCCAGCAGCTTTAACAGGGGCACTAACTATGGCTACACCTTC.

The CDR3 nucleotides are TGTGCCAGTAGTATAGGGGCGGCCGCCGAAAAACTGTTTTTT. Translating it yields CASSIGAAAEKLFF. This chain joins TRBV19 and TRBJ1-4; D is ambiguous. The germline gives CDR1 LNHDA, CDR2 SQIVND (reference sequence). The CDR3 has 14 residues. Trimming cost V 1 base and J 8 bases, with 11 bases left between them.

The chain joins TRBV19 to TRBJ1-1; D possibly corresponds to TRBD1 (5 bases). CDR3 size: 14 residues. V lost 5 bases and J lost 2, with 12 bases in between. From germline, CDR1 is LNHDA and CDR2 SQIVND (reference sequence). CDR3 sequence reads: CASSVLQENTEAFF. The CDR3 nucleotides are TGTGCCAGTAGTGTTCTACAGGAAAACACTGAAGCTTTCTTT.

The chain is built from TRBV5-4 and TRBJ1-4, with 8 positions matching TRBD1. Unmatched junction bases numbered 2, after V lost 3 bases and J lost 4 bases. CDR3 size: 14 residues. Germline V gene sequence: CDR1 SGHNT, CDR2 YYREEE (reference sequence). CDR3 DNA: TGTGCCAGCAGCTGGACAGGGTATAATGAAAAACTGTTTTTT. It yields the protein CASSWTGYNEKLFF.

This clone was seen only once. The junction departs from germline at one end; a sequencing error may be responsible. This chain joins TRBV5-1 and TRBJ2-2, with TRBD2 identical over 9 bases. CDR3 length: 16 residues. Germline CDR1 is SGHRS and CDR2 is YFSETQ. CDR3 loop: CASSQGLAQITRELFF. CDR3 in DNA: TGCGCCAGCAGCCAGGGACTAGCACAGATCACCCGGGAGCTGTTTTTT.

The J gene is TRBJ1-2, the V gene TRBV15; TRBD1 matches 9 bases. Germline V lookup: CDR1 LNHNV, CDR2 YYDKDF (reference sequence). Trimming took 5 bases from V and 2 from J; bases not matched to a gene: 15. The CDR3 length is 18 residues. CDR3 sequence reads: CATSVGQGAFLPNYGYTF. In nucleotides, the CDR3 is TGTGCCACCAGCGTGGGACAGGGAGCCTTTCTGCCGAACTATGGCTACACCTTC.

The CDR3 nucleotides are TGCGCCAGCAGCCAAGGGGCTGTCGGGGACAATGAGCAGTTCTTC. Protein sequence: CASSQGAVGDNEQFF. The chain has TRBV4-1 and TRBJ2-1; a weak D match, TRBD2 (5 bases). Trimming pared 1 base from V and 5 bases from J, leaving 12 bases between. The CDR3 is made up of 15 amino acids. The V gene's germline CDR1 is MGHRA and CDR2 YSYEKL.

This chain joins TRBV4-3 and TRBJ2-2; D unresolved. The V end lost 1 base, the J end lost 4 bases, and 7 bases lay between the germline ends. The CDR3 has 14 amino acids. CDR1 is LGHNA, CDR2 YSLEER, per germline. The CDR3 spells CASSQAWATGELFF. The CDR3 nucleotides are TGCGCCAGCAGCCAAGCATGGGCCACCGGGGAGCTGTTTTTT.

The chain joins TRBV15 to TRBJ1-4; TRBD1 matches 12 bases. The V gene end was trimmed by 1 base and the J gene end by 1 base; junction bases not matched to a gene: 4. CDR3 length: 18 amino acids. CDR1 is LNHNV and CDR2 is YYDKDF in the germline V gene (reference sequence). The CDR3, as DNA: TGTGCCACCAGCAGAGGGGACAGGGGGCGGGTAACTAATGAAAAACTGTTTTTT. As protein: CATSRGDRGRVTNEKLFF.

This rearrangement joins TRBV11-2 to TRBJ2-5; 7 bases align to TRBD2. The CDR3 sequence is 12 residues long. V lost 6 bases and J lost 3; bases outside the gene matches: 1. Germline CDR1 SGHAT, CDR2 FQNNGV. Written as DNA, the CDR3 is TGTGCCAGCAGGGGGGGGGAAGAGACCCAGTACTTC. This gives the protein CASRGGEETQYF.

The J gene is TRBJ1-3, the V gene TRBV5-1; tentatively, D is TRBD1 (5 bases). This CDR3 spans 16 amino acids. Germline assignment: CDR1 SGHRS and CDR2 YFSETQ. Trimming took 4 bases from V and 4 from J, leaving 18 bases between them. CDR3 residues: CASSVGLGHQGNTIYF. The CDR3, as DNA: TGCGCCAGCAGCGTAGGACTTGGACACCAAGGAAACACCATATATTTT.

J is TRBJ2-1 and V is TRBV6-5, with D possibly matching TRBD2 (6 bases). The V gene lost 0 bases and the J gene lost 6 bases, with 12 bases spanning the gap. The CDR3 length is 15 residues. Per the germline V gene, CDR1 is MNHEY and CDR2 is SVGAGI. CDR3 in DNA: TGTGCCAGCAGTTACTCGTCTAGCGCGGGCAATGAGCAGTTCTTC. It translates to CASSYSSSAGNEQFF.

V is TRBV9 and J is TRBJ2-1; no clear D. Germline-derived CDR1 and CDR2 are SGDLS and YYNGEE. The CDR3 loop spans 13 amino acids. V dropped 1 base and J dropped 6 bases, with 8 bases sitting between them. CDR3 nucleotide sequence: TGTGCCAGCAGCGTAAATGTGGGCAATGAGCAGTTCTTC. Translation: CASSVNVGNEQFF.

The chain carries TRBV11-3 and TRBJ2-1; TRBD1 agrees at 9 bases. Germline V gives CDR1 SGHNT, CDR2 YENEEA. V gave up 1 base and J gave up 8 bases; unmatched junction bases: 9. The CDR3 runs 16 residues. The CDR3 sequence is CASSLGTDRGLYEQFF. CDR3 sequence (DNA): TGTGCCAGCAGCTTAGGAACGGACAGGGGTCTGTATGAGCAGTTCTTC.

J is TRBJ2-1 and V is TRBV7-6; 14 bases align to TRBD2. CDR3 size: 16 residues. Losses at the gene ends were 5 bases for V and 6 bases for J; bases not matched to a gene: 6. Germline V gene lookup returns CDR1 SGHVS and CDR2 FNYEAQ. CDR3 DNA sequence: TGTGCCAGCAGCAAGCGAGGGACTAGCGGGGGCAATGAGCAGTTCTTC. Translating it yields CASSKRGTSGGNEQFF.

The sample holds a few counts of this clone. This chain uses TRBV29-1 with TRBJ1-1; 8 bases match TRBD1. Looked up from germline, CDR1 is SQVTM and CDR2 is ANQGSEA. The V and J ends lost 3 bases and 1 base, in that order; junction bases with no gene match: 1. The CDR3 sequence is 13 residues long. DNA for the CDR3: TGCAGCGTTGACGACAGGGGGAACACTGAAGCTTTCTTT. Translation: CSVDDRGNTEAFF. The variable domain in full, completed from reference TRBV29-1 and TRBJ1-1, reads SAVISQKPSRDICQRGTSLTIQCQVDSQVTMMFWYRQQPGQSLTLIATANQGSEATYESGFVIDKFPISRPNLTFSTLTVSNMSPEDSSIYLCSVDDRGNTEAFFGQGTRLTVV.

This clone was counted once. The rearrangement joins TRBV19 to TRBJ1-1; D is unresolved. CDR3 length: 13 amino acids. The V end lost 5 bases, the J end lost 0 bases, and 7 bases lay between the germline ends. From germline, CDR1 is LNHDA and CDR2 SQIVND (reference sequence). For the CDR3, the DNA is TGTGCCAGTAGTCTTCTAGTGAACACTGAAGCTTTCTTT. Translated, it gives CASSLLVNTEAFF.

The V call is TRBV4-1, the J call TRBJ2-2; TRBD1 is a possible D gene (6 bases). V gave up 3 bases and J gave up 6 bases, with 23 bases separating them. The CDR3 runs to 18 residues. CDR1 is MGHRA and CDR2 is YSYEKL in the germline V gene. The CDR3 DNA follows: TGCGCCAGCAGCCAGGAATCAAGACAGGCCATGAAACCCGGGGAGCTGTTTTTT. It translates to CASSQESRQAMKPGELFF.

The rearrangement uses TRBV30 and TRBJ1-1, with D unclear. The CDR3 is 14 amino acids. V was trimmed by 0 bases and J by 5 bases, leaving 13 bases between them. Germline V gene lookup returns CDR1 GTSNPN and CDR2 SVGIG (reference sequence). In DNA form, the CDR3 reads TGTGCCTGGAGTGTACTGGGTGAGATGACTGAAGCTTTCTTT. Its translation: CAWSVLGEMTEAFF.

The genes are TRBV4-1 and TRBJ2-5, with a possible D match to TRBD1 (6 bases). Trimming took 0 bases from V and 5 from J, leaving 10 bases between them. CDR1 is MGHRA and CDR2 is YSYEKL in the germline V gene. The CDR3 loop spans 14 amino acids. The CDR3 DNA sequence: TGCGCCAGCAGCCAAGAAACAGGGAAGGAGACCCAGTACTTC. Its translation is CASSQETGKETQYF.

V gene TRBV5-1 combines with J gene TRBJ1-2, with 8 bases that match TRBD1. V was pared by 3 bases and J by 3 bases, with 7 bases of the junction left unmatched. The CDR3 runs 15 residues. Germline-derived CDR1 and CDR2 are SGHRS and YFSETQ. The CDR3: CASSSHGQGDYGYTF. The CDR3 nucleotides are TGCGCCAGCAGCTCCCACGGACAGGGAGACTATGGCTACACCTTC.

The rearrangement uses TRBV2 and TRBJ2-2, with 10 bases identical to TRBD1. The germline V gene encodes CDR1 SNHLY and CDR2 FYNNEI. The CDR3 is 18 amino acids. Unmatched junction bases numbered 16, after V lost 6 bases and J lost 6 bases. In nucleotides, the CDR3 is TGTGCCAGCAGGCAACCGGGACAGGGGAAATTGCCGTCCGGGGAGCTGTTTTTT. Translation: CASRQPGQGKLPSGELFF. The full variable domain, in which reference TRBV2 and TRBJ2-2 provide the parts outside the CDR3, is EPEVTQTPSHQVTQMGQEVILRCVPISNHLYFYWYRQILGQKVEFLVSFYNNEISEKSEIFDDQFSVERPDGSNFTLKIRSTKLEDSAMYFCASRQPGQGKLPSGELFFGEGSRLTVL.

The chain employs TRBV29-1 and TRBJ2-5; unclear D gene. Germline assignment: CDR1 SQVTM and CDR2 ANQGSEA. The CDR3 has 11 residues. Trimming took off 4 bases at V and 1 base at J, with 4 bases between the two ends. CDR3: CSVVGQETQYF. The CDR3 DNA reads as TGCAGCGTTGTAGGCCAAGAGACCCAGTACTTC. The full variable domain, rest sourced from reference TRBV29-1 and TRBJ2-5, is SAVISQKPSRDICQRGTSLTIQCQVDSQVTMMFWYRQQPGQSLTLIATANQGSEATYESGFVIDKFPISRPNLTFSTLTVSNMSPEDSSIYLCSVVGQETQYFGPGTRLLVL.

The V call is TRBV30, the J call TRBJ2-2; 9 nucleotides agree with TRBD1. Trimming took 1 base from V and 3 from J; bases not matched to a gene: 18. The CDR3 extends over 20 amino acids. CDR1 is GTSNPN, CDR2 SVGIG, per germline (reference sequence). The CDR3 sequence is CAWSDPLDRGLREYTGELFF. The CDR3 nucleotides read TGTGCCTGGAGTGACCCCCTCGACAGGGGGTTGCGGGAGTACACCGGGGAGCTGTTTTTT.

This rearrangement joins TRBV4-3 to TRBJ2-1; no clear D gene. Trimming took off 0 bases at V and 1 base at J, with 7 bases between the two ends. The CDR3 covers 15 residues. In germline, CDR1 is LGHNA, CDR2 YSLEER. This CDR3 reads CASSQEGSSYNEQFF. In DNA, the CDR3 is TGCGCCAGCAGCCAAGAAGGTTCGTCCTACAATGAGCAGTTCTTC.

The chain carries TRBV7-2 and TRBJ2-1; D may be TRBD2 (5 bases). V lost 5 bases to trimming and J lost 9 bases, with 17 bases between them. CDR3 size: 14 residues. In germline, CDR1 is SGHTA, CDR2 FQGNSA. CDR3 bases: TGTGCCAGCAGCCCACACCACGGGAACGGTGAGCAGTTCTTC. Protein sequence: CASSPHHGNGEQFF.

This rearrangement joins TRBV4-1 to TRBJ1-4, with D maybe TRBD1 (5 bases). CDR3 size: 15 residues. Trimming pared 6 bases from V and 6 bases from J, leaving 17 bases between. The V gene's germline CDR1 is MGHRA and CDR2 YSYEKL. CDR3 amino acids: CASRITGTVYEKLFF. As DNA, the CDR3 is TGCGCCAGCAGGATCACCGGGACTGTCTATGAAAAACTGTTTTTT.

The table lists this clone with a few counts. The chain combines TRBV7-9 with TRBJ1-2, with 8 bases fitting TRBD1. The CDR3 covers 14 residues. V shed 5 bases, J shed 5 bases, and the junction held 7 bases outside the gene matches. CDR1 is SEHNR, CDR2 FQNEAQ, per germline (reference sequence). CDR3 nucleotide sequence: TGTGCCAGCAGCCCCCGACAGGGGAGATATGGCTACACCTTC. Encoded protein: CASSPRQGRYGYTF.